The 32 T cell receptor beta chains below all came from one sample that was sequenced in a study of T cell repertoires in cytomegalovirus infection. MiXCR, run by TCRdb on the reads, gives a single entry per CDR3 protein. The sample has 350,000 to 550,000 distinct CDR3 sequences, roughly 30% seen once. Input material: PBMCs. The receptors here all came from a human donor in good health (CMV status not recorded). Some clones in this sample may be carry-over from other donors' samples.

The CDR3 DNA reads as TGTGCCAGTCGATCTACAGGGGGCCAAAATCAGCCCCAGCATTTT. The encoded protein is CASRSTGGQNQPQHF. The chain uses TRBV19 and TRBJ1-5, with 9 bases matching TRBD1. This CDR3 is built from 15 residues. V trimming: 8 bases; J trimming: 4 bases; junction bases outside the gene matches: 9. Germline values: CDR1 LNHDA, CDR2 SQIVND (reference sequence).

This clonotype was counted at least ten times. The genes are TRBV6-2 or TRBV6-3 and TRBJ1-2, with D unclear. V was shortened by 4 bases and J by 3 bases, with 9 bases between the two germline ends. CDR3 length: 13 residues. From germline, CDR1 is MNHEY and CDR2 SVGEGT. The DNA of the CDR3 is TGTGCCAGCAGTTTTTCGGGCGACTATGGCTACACCTTC. This encodes CASSFSGDYGYTF.

This clonotype turned up a few times. The chain couples TRBV25-1 to TRBJ2-7; D uncertain. Germline V gene sequence: CDR1 MGHDK, CDR2 SYGVNS. The germline V and J ends were trimmed by 7 bases and 3 bases, with 13 bases remaining between them. This CDR3 is built from 13 residues. This CDR3 reads CASMPPTHYEQYF. The CDR3 DNA is TGTGCCAGCATGCCCCCCACACACTACGAGCAGTACTTC.

The sample holds a few counts of this clonotype. This chain connects TRBV6-1 to TRBJ1-5; TRBD1 might be the D (5 bases). The germline V gene has CDR1 MNHNS and CDR2 SASEGT. Deletions cut 2 bases from V and 1 base from J, with 15 bases between. The CDR3 sequence is 17 residues long. CDR3 in DNA: TGTGCCAGCAGTGAAAGCTGGCAGGGTTGGAGCAATCAGCCCCAGCATTTT. It translates to CASSESWQGWSNQPQHF.

This sequence joins TRBV6-1 and TRBJ2-5; 9 bases align to TRBD1. CDR1 and CDR2 (germline): MNHNS, SASEGT. This CDR3 has 16 residues. V shed 6 bases and J 1 base; nucleotides not matched to a gene: 9. As DNA, the CDR3 is TGTGCCAGCAGGGCCGGGACAGGGAAACTCCAAGAGACCCAGTACTTC. Protein sequence: CASRAGTGKLQETQYF.

J is TRBJ2-7 and V is TRBV7-9; 11 bases are a match to TRBD2. J lost 4 bases, V lost 4 bases, and 6 bases had no gene match. CDR3 length: 15 residues. Per the germline V gene, CDR1 is SEHNR and CDR2 is FQNEAQ (reference sequence). Written as DNA, the CDR3 is TGTGCCAGCAGCTCGGGACTAGCGGACCCGTACGAGCAGTACTTC. It specifies CASSSGLADPYEQYF. The full variable domain, completed using reference TRBV7-9 and TRBJ2-7, is DTGVSQNPRHKITKRGQNVTFRCDPISEHNRLYWYRQTLGQGPEFLTYFQNEAQLEKSRLLSDRFSAERPKGSFSTLEIQRTEQGDSAMYLCASSSGLADPYEQYFGPGTRLTVT.

In this sample, this clonotype turned up many times. The rearrangement links TRBV7-2 to TRBJ1-4, with D uncertain. Trimming left V 5 bases short and J 0 bases short, with 10 bases between. Germline CDR1 SGHTA, CDR2 FQGNSA. CDR3 length equals 15 residues. CDR3 coding DNA: TGTGCCAGCAGCCTGCAGACCGCAACTAATGAAAAACTGTTTTTT. It is translated as CASSLQTATNEKLFF.

The chain combines TRBV18 with TRBJ1-4; D unclear. The CDR3 runs to 14 residues. Germline V gives CDR1 KGHSH, CDR2 LQKENI. Between the trimmed V and J ends, which lost 3 bases and 8 bases, there was a span of 13 bases. The CDR3 loop is CASSPPQAGEKLFF. The CDR3 bases are TGTGCCAGCTCACCCCCCCAGGCCGGGGAAAAACTGTTTTTT.

This clonotype has ten or more counts. V gene TRBV7-2 combines with J gene TRBJ1-3; possible D gene TRBD1, 6 bases. The germline V and J ends were trimmed by 6 bases and 4 bases, with 16 bases remaining between them. The CDR3 runs 15 residues. Looked up from germline, CDR1 is SGHTA and CDR2 is FQGNSA. The DNA for the CDR3 is TGTGCCAGCAGGCTCCCAGGGGTCTCCGGAAACACCATATATTTT. It translates to CASRLPGVSGNTIYF.

This clonotype was recorded a few times. The V gene is TRBV12-3 or TRBV12-4, the J gene TRBJ2-7; D uncertain. V gave up 5 bases and J gave up 1 base, with 12 bases separating them. CDR3 size: 14 residues. The CDR3 loop reads CASSGQDVSYEQYF. In DNA form, the CDR3 reads TGTGCCAGCAGTGGCCAGGACGTATCCTACGAGCAGTACTTC.

The gene calls are TRBV5-1 and TRBJ1-1; weak D call: TRBD1 (5 bases). The CDR3 extends over 20 amino acids. The germline V gene encodes CDR1 SGHRS and CDR2 YFSETQ. Trimming removed 4 bases at V and 1 base at J, with 29 bases between. CDR3 sequence: CASSTADWGRRSTPNTEAFF. In nucleotides, the CDR3 is TGCGCCAGCAGCACCGCCGATTGGGGCCGACGTAGTACTCCGAACACTGAAGCTTTCTTT.

This clonotype has at least ten counts. This chain connects TRBV11-2 to TRBJ1-4; D might be TRBD1 (5 bases). Germline lookup yields CDR1 SGHAT and CDR2 FQNNGV. V was trimmed by 5 bases and J by 3 bases, leaving 13 bases between them. This CDR3 is built from 15 residues. CDR3 sequence (DNA): TGTGCCAGCAGCGGTGGGGGGAGATCTAATGAAAAACTGTTTTTT. It is translated as CASSGGGRSNEKLFF.

This clonotype appeared a few times. The genes are TRBV6-1 and TRBJ1-1; D is undetermined. The CDR3 has 13 residues. Germline lookup yields CDR1 MNHNS and CDR2 SASEGT. The ends were cut back, 2 bases at V and 8 bases at J, with 12 bases in the middle. The CDR3 reads CASSELYHQEAFF. The CDR3 nucleotides are TGTGCCAGCAGTGAACTATATCACCAGGAAGCTTTCTTT.

In its sample, this clonotype was seen many times. The chain is built from TRBV12-3 or TRBV12-4 and TRBJ1-2; no reliable D call. The V end was cut by 2 bases, the J end by 8 bases, with 18 bases between. The CDR3 loop spans 15 amino acids. The CDR3 DNA is TGTGCCAGCAGTTTAAACGGAGCGGGAGGACGGGGCTACACCTTC. Translating gives CASSLNGAGGRGYTF.

This clonotype has a handful of counts. The V and J genes are TRBV20-1 and TRBJ2-4, with D uncertain. V lost 0 bases and J 1 base, leaving 10 bases between the germline ends. Germline CDR1 reads DFQATT; CDR2 reads SNEGSKA (reference sequence). This CDR3 is built from 15 residues. The CDR3: CSARDASGAKNIQYF. The CDR3 region has the DNA TGCAGTGCTAGAGACGCCTCTGGGGCCAAAAACATTCAGTACTTC.

The V gene is TRBV2, the J gene TRBJ2-7, with 9 nucleotides matching TRBD1. Trimming removed 0 bases from V and 5 bases from J; junction bases left unmatched: 14. Germline assignment: CDR1 SNHLY and CDR2 FYNNEI. CDR3 length: 18 amino acids. The CDR3 spells CASSEARGPGQGLHEQYF. DNA of the CDR3: TGTGCCAGCAGTGAAGCCAGGGGTCCGGGACAGGGTCTGCACGAGCAGTACTTC. The full variable domain, in which reference TRBV2 and TRBJ2-7 provide the parts outside the CDR3, is EPEVTQTPSHQVTQMGQEVILRCVPISNHLYFYWYRQILGQKVEFLVSFYNNEISEKSEIFDDQFSVERPDGSNFTLKIRSTKLEDSAMYFCASSEARGPGQGLHEQYFGPGTRLTVT.

This chain links TRBV9 with TRBJ2-2; tentative D call: TRBD1 (6 bases). Trimming pared 0 bases from V and 5 bases from J, leaving 11 bases between. Germline lookup yields CDR1 SGDLS and CDR2 YYNGEE. This CDR3 is built from 15 residues. CDR3 sequence reads: CASSVAQGNTGELFF. In nucleotides, the CDR3 is TGTGCCAGCAGCGTAGCACAGGGAAATACCGGGGAGCTGTTTTTT.

Concerning this clonotype: Germline and junction disagree at one end, which may indicate a read error. V and J are TRBV6-1 and TRBJ1-2, with unresolved D. The CDR3 has 16 residues. Per germline, CDR1 MNHNS and CDR2 SASEGT. For the CDR3, the DNA is TGTGCCAGCAGTGAAGGGGGAGGAAGAAGCCCCTATGGCTACCACTTC. Translating gives CASSEGGGRSPYGYHF.

V usage is TRBV7-9 and J usage is TRBJ1-6; TRBD1 might be the D (5 bases). Germline CDR1 SEHNR, CDR2 FQNEAQ (reference sequence). This CDR3 contains 12 residues. Trimming took 5 bases from V and 7 from J, leaving 6 bases between them. This CDR3 is CASSRQNSPLHF. The DNA for the CDR3 is TGTGCCAGCAGCCGACAGAATTCACCCCTCCACTTT.

The V gene is TRBV4-1, the J gene TRBJ2-3, with D hard to call. CDR3 length equals 13 residues. The germline V gene encodes CDR1 MGHRA and CDR2 YSYEKL. V gave up 3 bases and J gave up 3 bases, with 7 bases separating them. The CDR3 is CASSHGWTDTQYF. CDR3 nucleotide sequence: TGCGCCAGCAGCCATGGGTGGACAGATACGCAGTATTTT.

On this clonotype itself: Here the CDR3 omits its conserved ending phenylalanine or tryptophan, so a read error is the likely source. Because the CDR3's place on the DNA is in doubt, the DNA is left out and the CDR3 is given as listed by TCRdb. CDR3 region: CASSLDRGTEDFL. The chain is built from TRBV7-8 and TRBJ1-1; TRBD1 reflects the table's D call only, with no check against the DNA. Germline CDR1 reads SGHVS; CDR2 reads FQNEAQ. The CDR3 adds up to 13 amino acids, both ends counted.

This sequence joins TRBV20-1 and TRBJ2-2; 8 bases are shared with TRBD2. The ends lost 3 bases at V and 5 bases at J; junction bases unmatched: 8. Germline V gene lookup returns CDR1 DFQATT and CDR2 SNEGSKA (reference sequence). The CDR3 contains 15 residues. The CDR3 loop reads CSASETSVKTGELFF. The CDR3 region has the DNA TGCAGTGCTAGTGAGACTAGCGTAAAGACCGGGGAGCTGTTTTTT.

The gene calls are TRBV5-1 and TRBJ2-5; 9 bases align to TRBD2. Germline trimming cut 8 bases from V and 1 base from J; bases unmatched to any gene: 6. The germline V gene encodes CDR1 SGHRS and CDR2 YFSETQ. The CDR3 contains 14 residues. Written as DNA, the CDR3 is TGCGCCAGTTTTAGCGGGGGAGCCCAAGAGACCCAGTACTTC. As protein: CASFSGGAQETQYF.

The chain links TRBV24-1 to TRBJ1-5, with 7 nucleotides matching TRBD1. This CDR3 region has 14 residues. Germline CDR1 is KGHDR and CDR2 is SFDVKD. The trim removed 6 bases at V and 5 bases at J, leaving 6 bases unmatched. The CDR3 is CATSPTGNYQPQHF. In nucleotides, the CDR3 is TGTGCCACCAGTCCGACAGGGAACTATCAGCCCCAGCATTTT.

This clonotype occurred a few times. The chain uses TRBV11-3 and TRBJ2-7, with TRBD2 matching over 11 bases. The germline V gene has CDR1 SGHNT and CDR2 YENEEA. Trimming cost V 5 bases and J 6 bases; bases outside gene matches: 3. The CDR3 contains 13 residues. CDR3 DNA sequence: TGTGCCAGCAGCCTCGGGACTAGCGGCGAGCAGTACTTC. As protein: CASSLGTSGEQYF.

In the case of this clonotype: A much larger clone differs by one base, so this may be a read error. No DNA is shown, since the ends of the CDR3 on it are uncertain; the CDR3 is the one TCRdb lists. This chain uses TRBV7-6 with TRBJ1-1. Germline assignment: CDR1 SGHVS and CDR2 FNYEAQ. Termini included, the CDR3 measures 13 amino acids. This CDR3 reads CASSFGSGTEAVF.

This clonotype has only a few counts. The chain joins TRBV5-1 to TRBJ2-1; TRBD1 agrees at 12 bases. CDR1 is SGHRS, CDR2 YFSETQ, per germline. V shed 2 bases, J shed 3 bases, and the junction held 9 bases outside the gene matches. The CDR3 has 18 amino acids. CDR3 nucleotides: TGCGCCAGCAGCTTAGGGACAGGGGGCACAAAGAGCTACAATGAGCAGTTCTTC. This gives the protein CASSLGTGGTKSYNEQFF.

The sample holds a few counts of this clonotype. V gene TRBV24-1 combines with J gene TRBJ1-2; 9 bases map to TRBD1. The V segment lost 4 bases and the J segment 8 bases; nucleotides outside the gene matches: 4. Germline V lookup: CDR1 KGHDR, CDR2 SFDVKD. The CDR3 has 13 amino acids. The CDR3 is CATSEGTGSGYTF. CDR3 DNA sequence: TGTGCCACCAGTGAGGGGACAGGGAGCGGCTACACCTTC.

The chain has TRBV7-2 and TRBJ2-7, with D maybe TRBD1 (5 bases). The germline CDR1 and CDR2 sequences are SGHTA and FQGNSA. The CDR3 has 13 amino acids. V lost 6 bases to trimming and J lost 12 bases, with 21 bases between them. In DNA form, the CDR3 reads TGTGCCAGCAGAGTCCCTTCAGGGAACGATCCGTACTTC. It is translated as CASRVPSGNDPYF. The entire variable domain, with the rest obtained from reference TRBV7-2 and TRBJ2-7, is as follows: GAGVSQSPSNKVTEKGKDVELRCDPISGHTALYWYRQSLGQGLEFLIYFQGNSAPDKSGLPSDRFSAERTGGSVSTLTIQRTQQEDSAVYLCASRVPSGNDPYFGPGTRLTVT.

This clonotype was detected ten times or more. This chain connects TRBV11-2 to TRBJ1-6; D is uncertain. Germline CDR1 and CDR2: SGHAT and FQNNGV. Trimming left V 2 bases short and J 6 bases short, with 11 bases between. The CDR3 consists of 15 residues. The CDR3: CASSLHEGSNSPLHF. The CDR3 DNA reads TGTGCCAGCAGCTTACATGAGGGCTCTAATTCACCCCTCCACTTT. Variable domain in full (rest from reference TRBV11-2 and TRBJ1-6): EAGVAQSPRYKIIEKRQSVAFWCNPISGHATLYWYQQILGQGPKLLIQFQNNGVVDDSQLPKDRFSAERLKGVDSTLKIQPAKLEDSAVYLCASSLHEGSNSPLHFGNGTRLTVT.

The V gene is TRBV4-1, the J gene TRBJ2-3; 13 bases are shared with TRBD2. From germline, CDR1 is MGHRA and CDR2 YSYEKL. The CDR3 contains 20 residues. Trimming at V came to 0 bases and at J to 1 base, leaving 10 bases not matched to a gene. The CDR3 loop reads CASSQDLLAGGLGGTDTQYF. CDR3 nucleotide sequence: TGCGCCAGCAGCCAAGATTTACTAGCGGGGGGGCTGGGGGGCACAGATACGCAGTATTTT.

The rearrangement links TRBV6-2 or TRBV6-3 to TRBJ2-2; 10 bases match TRBD2. This CDR3 is 17 amino acids long. Germline V gene data show CDR1 as MNHEY and CDR2 as SVGEGT. Trimming removed 10 bases from V and 3 bases from J; junction bases left unmatched: 14. The CDR3 protein is CATQEGSSGGDTGELFF. DNA of the CDR3: TGTGCCACCCAAGAAGGTAGCAGCGGGGGGGACACCGGGGAGCTGTTTTTT.